Shown below are 27 T cell receptor beta chains from a single sample sequenced in a study of T cells after yellow fever vaccination. TCRdb redid the calling of the 5' RACE reads with MiXCR, one entry per CDR3 protein. The sample holds over 110,000 distinct CDR3 sequences, 7.7% seen once. The sequenced sample was CD4+ T cells sorted from PBMCs, obtained 5 days after the yellow fever booster vaccination. Every receptor here comes from a man aged 25-40 years who received the YFV17D yellow fever vaccine.

This clonotype was seen at least ten times. The chain joins TRBV6-5 to TRBJ2-7; TRBD2 agrees at 12 bases. This CDR3 contains 15 residues. V shed 6 bases, J shed 1 base, and the junction held 4 bases outside the gene matches. In germline, CDR1 is MNHEY, CDR2 SVGAGI. This CDR3 reads CASSRLAGDSYEQYF. CDR3 sequence (DNA): TGTGCCAGCAGCCGACTAGCGGGAGATTCCTACGAGCAGTACTTC.

This clonotype was observed a single time. The chain has TRBV12-3 or TRBV12-4 and TRBJ2-5; TRBD1 agrees at 8 bases. The V segment lost 5 bases and the J segment 5 bases; nucleotides outside the gene matches: 10. This CDR3 has 15 amino acids. The CDR3 region has the DNA TGTGCCAGCAGTCTCCGACAGGGGCTCAACGAGACCCAGTACTTC. Its protein product is CASSLRQGLNETQYF.

This clonotype was seen ten or more times. The CDR3 here is CASSPNRATSNTEAFF. CDR3 DNA sequence: TGTGCCAGCAGTCCGAACAGGGCTACCTCGAACACTGAAGCTTTCTTT. This sequence joins TRBV6-5 and TRBJ1-1, with D perhaps TRBD1 (6 bases). V dropped 5 bases and J dropped 1 base, with 17 bases sitting between them. Germline V gene data show CDR1 as MNHEY and CDR2 as SVGAGI. This CDR3 has 16 residues.

This clonotype was counted many times. The chain links TRBV6-2 or TRBV6-3 to TRBJ1-2, with TRBD1 as a possible D gene (6 bases). V was trimmed by 6 bases and J by 4 bases, leaving 15 bases between them. The CDR3 is made up of 14 amino acids. Germline V lookup: CDR1 MNHEY, CDR2 SVGEGT. CDR3 DNA sequence: TGTGCCAGCAGCCCCTCAAAGGGGGGCTATGGCTACACCTTC. This gives the protein CASSPSKGGYGYTF.

This clonotype was observed many times. The genes are TRBV21-1 and TRBJ1-6. TRBV21-1 represents a pseudogene. The CDR3 consists of 13 residues. In DNA, the CDR3 is TGTGCCAGCAGCAAAGAGCTCGATTCACCCCTCCACTTT. Translating it yields CASSKELDSPLHF.

Notes on this clonotype: With a much larger clone just one base away, this may be a read error. The chain joins TRBV5-1 to TRBJ2-5; no firm D call. The V end was cut by 7 bases, the J end by 5 bases, with 12 bases between. The CDR3 is 12 residues long. The germline V gene has CDR1 SGHRS and CDR2 YFSETQ. The CDR3 DNA is TGCGCCAGCTCCCTTCAACATGAGACCCAGTACTTC. It specifies CASSLQHETQYF.

The table lists this clonotype with many counts. The chain is built from TRBV20-1 and TRBJ2-7; 11 positions agree with TRBD1. Losses at the gene ends were 3 bases for V and 2 bases for J; bases not matched to a gene: 3. The CDR3 runs to 14 residues. The germline gives CDR1 DFQATT, CDR2 SNEGSKA (reference sequence). CDR3: CSARTGQGAYEQYF. The DNA of the CDR3 is TGCAGTGCTAGGACGGGACAGGGGGCCTACGAGCAGTACTTC.

The sample holds many counts of this clonotype. This CDR3 is CASSDSGVKETQYF. CDR3 nucleotide sequence: TGTGCCAGCAGCGACTCCGGGGTAAAAGAGACCCAGTACTTC. The chain is built from TRBV7-9 and TRBJ2-5; D perhaps matches TRBD2 (5 bases). There are 14 residues in the CDR3. Germline V lookup: CDR1 SEHNR, CDR2 FQNEAQ (reference sequence). Trimming shortened V by 5 bases and J by 3 bases, and 13 bases separated the two germline ends.

This clonotype was recorded many times. V is TRBV7-2 and J is TRBJ1-4; TRBD1 might be the D (6 bases). V shed 5 bases and J shed 3 bases, with 19 bases lying between them. There are 17 residues in the CDR3. CDR1 SGHTA and CDR2 FQGNSA come from the germline V gene. The CDR3 DNA reads TGTGCCAGCAGCCCGGGGAAAGAAGGGGGGTCTAATGAAAAACTGTTTTTT. Translating it yields CASSPGKEGGSNEKLFF. Full variable domain (rest looked up from reference TRBV7-2 and TRBJ1-4): GAGVSQSPSNKVTEKGKDVELRCDPISGHTALYWYRQSLGQGLEFLIYFQGNSAPDKSGLPSDRFSAERTGGSVSTLTIQRTQQEDSAVYLCASSPGKEGGSNEKLFFGSGTQLSVL.

This clonotype was picked up many times. The chain joins TRBV7-8 to TRBJ2-5, with 9 bases matching TRBD1. V was clipped by 2 bases and J by 4 bases; unmatched bases: 5. There are 15 residues in the CDR3. The germline gives CDR1 SGHVS, CDR2 FQNEAQ. In DNA, the CDR3 is TGTGCCAGCAGCTTAAACAGGGGGCGGTCAGAGACCCAGTACTTC. Its protein is CASSLNRGRSETQYF.

This clonotype was picked up many times. The chain combines TRBV5-1 with TRBJ2-1; TRBD1 matches at 11 bases. V dropped 5 bases and J dropped 6; count of bases not matched to a gene: 7. The CDR3 totals 15 residues. Per germline, CDR1 SGHRS and CDR2 YFSETQ. CDR3 amino acids: CASSSGTGGLNEQFF. DNA for the CDR3: TGCGCCAGCAGTTCCGGGACAGGGGGGCTCAATGAGCAGTTCTTC. The full variable domain, in which reference TRBV5-1 and TRBJ2-1 provide the parts outside the CDR3, is KAGVTQTPRYLIKTRGQQVTLSCSPISGHRSVSWYQQTPGQGLQFLFEYFSETQRNKGNFPGRFSGRQFSNSRSEMNVSTLELGDSALYLCASSSGTGGLNEQFFGPGTRLTVL.

The table lists this clonotype with many counts. The chain has TRBV20-1 and TRBJ2-1, with unresolved D. Per the germline V gene, CDR1 is DFQATT and CDR2 is SNEGSKA (reference sequence). The ends were cut back, 3 bases at V and 13 bases at J, with 13 bases in the middle. This CDR3 spans 11 amino acids. CDR3 loop: CSASFLEKQFF. The CDR3 DNA reads as TGCAGTGCTAGTTTCCTCGAAAAACAGTTCTTC.

On this clonotype itself: A much larger clonotype is one base distant, so this may be a read error. The chain links TRBV12-3 or TRBV12-4 to TRBJ2-5; no definite D call. This CDR3 has 12 amino acids. The CDR3 sequence: CARSYSGQTQYF. The CDR3 nucleotides read TGTGCCCGCAGTTACTCTGGACAGACCCAGTACTTC.

This chain links TRBV5-1 with TRBJ2-2, with a tentative D call TRBD2 (5 bases). CDR1 is SGHRS, CDR2 YFSETQ, per germline. Trimming stripped 4 bases from V and 6 bases from J, with 13 bases between. CDR3 size: 14 residues. Here the CDR3 reads CASSPGGSAGELFF. The CDR3 DNA sequence: TGCGCCAGCAGCCCTGGTGGGAGCGCCGGGGAGCTGTTTTTT. The variable domain in full, completed from reference TRBV5-1 and TRBJ2-2, reads KAGVTQTPRYLIKTRGQQVTLSCSPISGHRSVSWYQQTPGQGLQFLFEYFSETQRNKGNFPGRFSGRQFSNSRSEMNVSTLELGDSALYLCASSPGGSAGELFFGEGSRLTVL.

This clonotype was observed many times. This rearrangement joins TRBV5-1 to TRBJ2-2; D perhaps matches TRBD2 (6 bases). V was trimmed by 0 bases and J by 1 base, leaving 10 bases between them. CDR1 is SGHRS and CDR2 is YFSETQ in the germline V gene. The CDR3 consists of 16 residues. CDR3 DNA sequence: TGCGCCAGCAGCTTGGCACCCGGGGGGAACACCGGGGAGCTGTTTTTT. The encoded protein is CASSLAPGGNTGELFF.

This clonotype was counted many times. V and J are TRBV20-1 and TRBJ2-5; 11 bases agree with TRBD1. V was clipped by 8 bases and J by 3 bases; unmatched bases: 5. Germline V gene sequence: CDR1 DFQATT, CDR2 SNEGSKA (reference sequence). CDR3 size: 13 residues. The CDR3 DNA is TGCAGTACCCCGGGACAGGGGGAAGAGACCCAGTACTTC. Translating it yields CSTPGQGEETQYF.

In its sample, this clonotype was seen a few times. This chain links TRBV7-8 with TRBJ1-1; no clear D gene. Trimming removed 6 bases from V and 1 base from J, with 21 bases in between. This CDR3 region has 17 residues. Germline V gene lookup returns CDR1 SGHVS and CDR2 FQNEAQ. CDR3 bases: TGTGCCAGCAGTTCAGACTTAGGGAGGGATAAGAACACTGAAGCTTTCTTT. Encoded protein: CASSSDLGRDKNTEAFF.

This clonotype was seen more than once but under ten times. The chain combines TRBV5-1 with TRBJ2-1; D remains ambiguous. CDR1 and CDR2 from the germline V gene are SGHRS and YFSETQ. The length of the CDR3 is 12 residues. V was trimmed by 3 bases and J by 5 bases, leaving 6 bases between them. The CDR3 is CASSYQNNEQFF. DNA of the CDR3: TGCGCCAGCAGCTACCAAAACAATGAGCAGTTCTTC.

Many counts were recorded for this clonotype. The rearrangement links TRBV6-5 to TRBJ2-3; 10 nucleotides line up with TRBD2. After removal of 4 bases from V and 5 bases from J, the junction contained 12 bases not matched to a gene. The CDR3 is 17 residues long. The germline V gene has CDR1 MNHEY and CDR2 SVGAGI. The CDR3 DNA follows: TGTGCCAGCAGTTTTGCTCCTAGCGGGAGTAGGCTAGATACGCAGTATTTT. As protein: CASSFAPSGSRLDTQYF.

This clonotype was counted at least ten times. The chain combines TRBV7-9 with TRBJ2-5; D is uncertain. Germline V gene sequence: CDR1 SEHNR, CDR2 FQNEAQ (reference sequence). CDR3 length: 15 residues. V dropped 5 bases and J dropped 1 base, with 14 bases sitting between them. The CDR3 protein is CASSPRNAAQETQYF. As DNA, the CDR3 is TGTGCCAGCAGCCCGAGGAACGCGGCCCAAGAGACCCAGTACTTC.

The table lists this clonotype with many counts. The rearrangement links TRBV7-8 to TRBJ2-5; TRBD1 or TRBD2 may be the D gene (6 bases each). This CDR3 has 15 residues. Trimming took 4 bases from V and 4 from J, leaving 16 bases between them. The germline V gene has CDR1 SGHVS and CDR2 FQNEAQ. The CDR3 protein is CASSSLLGGGETQYF. The CDR3 nucleotides read TGTGCCAGCAGCTCGCTCCTGGGGGGCGGAGAGACCCAGTACTTC.

This clonotype was detected ten times or more. The rearrangement links TRBV12-3 or TRBV12-4 to TRBJ1-2; 8 bases match TRBD1. The CDR3 covers 16 residues. J gave up 0 bases and V 7 bases, and 10 bases lay outside the gene matches. The CDR3 nucleotides are TGTGCCAGCACCCGTAGGCAGGGGGCAGCTAACTATGGCTACACCTTC. Translation gives CASTRRQGAANYGYTF.

This clonotype appeared many times. The V gene is TRBV29-1, the J gene TRBJ2-1; D is undetermined. V was pared by 8 bases and J by 0 bases, with 14 bases between. The CDR3 totals 14 residues. Looked up from germline, CDR1 is SQVTM and CDR2 is ANQGSEA. CDR3 region: CSPSFSSSYNEQFF. CDR3 bases: TGCAGCCCCTCTTTTAGCAGCTCCTACAATGAGCAGTTCTTC.

This clonotype showed up many times. The genes are TRBV9 and TRBJ1-2, with 8 nucleotides matching TRBD1. With 0 bases clipped from V and 8 bases from J, the junction kept 9 bases outside the gene matches. The CDR3 has 15 residues. Germline CDR1 SGDLS, CDR2 YYNGEE. The CDR3 is CASSVDSEGTGGYTF. Here the CDR3 DNA reads TGTGCCAGCAGCGTAGATTCCGAAGGGACAGGCGGCTACACCTTC.

This clonotype was found many times. This chain links TRBV5-1 with TRBJ2-7; perhaps TRBD1 as D (5 bases). Trimming stripped 0 bases from V and 2 bases from J, with 12 bases between. Germline V gene sequence: CDR1 SGHRS, CDR2 YFSETQ. The CDR3 spans 15 residues. This CDR3 reads CASSLEGRVTYEQYF. Written as DNA, the CDR3 is TGCGCCAGCAGCTTGGAGGGCAGGGTCACCTACGAGCAGTACTTC.

This clonotype was counted at least ten times. The V call is TRBV19, the J call TRBJ2-7; perhaps TRBD1 as D (6 bases). CDR1 LNHDA and CDR2 SQIVND come from the germline V gene (reference sequence). Trimming took 4 bases from V and 2 from J, leaving 9 bases between them. The CDR3 runs 13 residues. This chain's CDR3 is CASSRDKTYEQYF. CDR3 DNA sequence: TGTGCCAGTAGTAGGGACAAGACCTACGAGCAGTACTTC.

This clonotype was observed many times. This chain links TRBV11-3 with TRBJ2-3, with TRBD1 identical over 8 bases. The length of the CDR3 is 13 residues. J lost 4 bases, V lost 8 bases, and 5 bases had no gene match. CDR1 is SGHNT and CDR2 is YENEEA in the germline V gene. This chain's CDR3 is CASRAGGSDTQYF. The DNA of the CDR3 is TGTGCCAGCCGGGCAGGGGGCTCAGATACGCAGTATTTT. Looking up the rest from reference TRBV11-3 and TRBJ2-3 gives the full variable domain: EAGVVQSPRYKIIEKKQPVAFWCNPISGHNTLYWYLQNLGQGPELLIRYENEEAVDDSQLPKDRFSAERLKGVDSTLKIQPAELGDSAVYLCASRAGGSDTQYFGPGTRLTVL.